Listed below are T cell receptor beta chains from one sample, sequenced in a study of T cell repertoires in cytomegalovirus infection. These TCRs' antigens remain unknown. In TCRdb, the reads were re-called with MiXCR into one record per CDR3 protein. The sample records more than 300,000 distinct CDR3 sequences, roughly 34% being singletons. The sequencing here drew on cultured PBMCs, taken from culture after CMV antigen stimulation. The receptor source for this set is a human donor in good health (CMV status not recorded). Some clones in this sample may be carry-over from other donors' samples. CDR3s include the opening cysteine and the closing phenylalanine or tryptophan. Some rows have no size entry. The others give once, few or many, or a class for an expanded clone.

J: TRBJ1-5
V: TRBV4-2
size: .
CDR3: CASSRDPYSNQPQHF

J: TRBJ1-1
V: TRBV4-1
size: .
CDR3: CASSQEQGRGTEAFF

J: TRBJ2-5
V: TRBV7-2
size: many
CDR3: CASSPGGGVQETQYF

J: TRBJ2-3
V: TRBV7-2
size: .
CDR3: CASSFHAGETDTQYF

J: TRBJ2-1
V: TRBV7-4
size: once
CDR3: CASSLAGRGVEQFF

J: TRBJ1-5
V: TRBV4-1
size: few
CDR3: CASSPSTLNQPQHF

J: TRBJ1-6
V: TRBV20-1
size: .
CDR3: CSARGGRADSPLHF

J: TRBJ2-1
V: TRBV5-4
size: .
CDR3: CASRSGAGGEQFF

J: TRBJ1-4
V: TRBV4-2
size: .
CDR3: CASSQAGTGGLGKLFF

J: TRBJ1-5
V: TRBV19
size: many
CDR3: CASIDRPYSNQPQHF

J: TRBJ2-7
V: TRBV7-3
size: .
CDR3: CASSLRGRGEQYF

J: TRBJ1-5
V: TRBV27
size: .
CDR3: CASSRTGFGQPQHF

J: TRBJ1-2
V: TRBV10-3
size: .
CDR3: CAISVGDNYGYTF

J: TRBJ1-1
V: TRBV5-8
size: few
CDR3: CASSPKNLAEAFF

J: TRBJ1-1
V: TRBV7-2
size: few
CDR3: CASSWAGGNTEAFF

J: TRBJ1-6
V: TRBV2
size: .
CDR3: CASGDRSNSPLHF

J: TRBJ2-1
V: TRBV11-3
size: few
CDR3: CASSLDSGPNDNEQFF

J: TRBJ2-4
V: TRBV20-1
size: .
CDR3: CSARDRSSKNIQYF

J: TRBJ2-1
V: TRBV19
size: .
CDR3: CASSMIRGGLGHYNEQFF

J: TRBJ2-1
V: TRBV19
size: few
CDR3: CASSIPLINEQFF

J: TRBJ1-6
V: TRBV20-1
size: .
CDR3: CSARPLKGQGLDNSPLHF

J: TRBJ1-2
V: TRBV7-8
size: many
CDR3: CASSLGTANYGYTF

J: TRBJ1-1
V: TRBV30
size: .
CDR3: CAYKPGVWDTEAFF

J: TRBJ1-2
V: TRBV30
size: few
CDR3: CAWSVQGSYGYTF

J: TRBJ1-2
V: TRBV7-2
size: many
CDR3: CASSLNIDRDYYGYTF

J: TRBJ1-6
V: TRBV11-2
size: .
CDR3: CASSYGTSHSPLHF

J: TRBJ2-1
V: TRBV19
size: .
CDR3: CASSIVPGLNEQFF

J: TRBJ1-2
V: TRBV4-1
size: .
CDR3: CASSQPGRGPPSSYTF

J: TRBJ1-1
V: TRBV7-2
size: .
CDR3: CASSLQLGPNTEAFF

J: TRBJ2-5
V: TRBV4-1
size: .
CDR3: CASSQDAGSTATQYF

J: TRBJ2-2
V: TRBV7-9
size: .
CDR3: CASMRSAGTGELFF

J: TRBJ2-1
V: TRBV24-1
size: .
CDR3: CATSDSAWTSGSRTSYNEQFF

J: TRBJ2-1
V: TRBV5-1
size: once
CDR3: CASSQSGTTYNEQFF

J: TRBJ1-1
V: TRBV18
size: few
CDR3: CASSLDRVRTEAFF

J: TRBJ2-2
V: TRBV28
size: few
CDR3: CASSFSGQLRPGELFF

J: TRBJ1-2
V: TRBV12-3/TRBV12-4
size: .
CDR3: CASSFGGRGYTF

J: TRBJ2-1
V: TRBV7-9
size: few
CDR3: CATSVARGLGEQFF

J: TRBJ1-2
V: TRBV7-9
size: many
CDR3: CASSRTGTDYGYTF

J: TRBJ1-2
V: TRBV6-5
size: .
CDR3: CASSAGTGGVMGGYTF

J: TRBJ2-3
V: TRBV18
size: .
CDR3: CASSPGQVFAGDTQYF

J: TRBJ2-2
V: TRBV7-2
size: .
CDR3: CASKAGRNTGELFF

J: TRBJ1-2
V: TRBV7-2
size: .
CDR3: CASSVDKNYGYTF

J: TRBJ2-2
V: TRBV7-6
size: few
CDR3: CASSLLRDRGWDTGELFF

J: TRBJ2-2
V: TRBV7-2
size: many
CDR3: CASSPGTSAGTGELFF

J: TRBJ2-2
V: TRBV6-1
size: .
CDR3: CASRLAGGGGTGELFF

J: TRBJ1-1
V: TRBV19
size: few
CDR3: CASSSPQGDSITEAFF

J: TRBJ1-2
V: TRBV28
size: few
CDR3: CASRGTGDYGYTF

J: TRBJ2-3
V: TRBV12-3/TRBV12-4
size: few
CDR3: CASSPNRGFTDTQYF

J: TRBJ2-3
V: TRBV15
size: .
CDR3: CATSRDRGDTDTQYF

J: TRBJ1-6
V: TRBV7-2
size: many
CDR3: CASGIVGGTTNSPLHF

J: TRBJ1-1
V: TRBV7-9
size: many
CDR3: CASATNLTRTGGKNTEAFF

J: TRBJ2-3
V: TRBV12-5
size: few
CDR3: CASGSPTSGSTDTQYF

J: TRBJ1-3
V: TRBV19
size: few
CDR3: CASSRTGGYGNTIYF

J: TRBJ2-1
V: TRBV6-1
size: .
CDR3: CASSEGPGSSYNEQFF